The source of this TCR beta chain is a study of blood T cells in healthy people across ages. Study findings and constraints: Age advanced and TCR beta diversity per million T cells fell, roughly linearly. Percentage of naive T cells showed a strong correlation with TCR beta diversity. More naive CD4+ cells and higher diversity marked long-lived donors relative to aged donors. Using unsorted PBMCs precluded a conclusive naive versus antigen-experienced comparison.

This clonotype occurred a few times. Its target is not known. Together with a sample-barcoded 5' primer, a J-beta primer mix was included in a second PCR lasting roughly 7 to 11 cycles. TCRdb re-called the 5' RACE reads through MiXCR, storing one row per CDR3 protein. The table lists 850,000 to 1,000,000 distinct CDR3 sequences, about 48% of them singletons. The CDR3 has 15 amino acids. Trimming took 5 bases from V and 10 from J; bases not matched to a gene: 14. The germline V gene encodes CDR1 SEHNR and CDR2 FQNEAQ (reference sequence). This sequence joins TRBV7-9 and TRBJ2-1; 7 nucleotides match TRBD1. The sample taken for sequencing was blood. The receptor was derived from a man aged 25-40 years in good health. This CDR3 is CASSPTGSEYLEQFF. The DNA for the CDR3 is TGTGCCAGCAGCCCGACAGGGTCCGAGTATTTAGAGCAGTTCTTC.